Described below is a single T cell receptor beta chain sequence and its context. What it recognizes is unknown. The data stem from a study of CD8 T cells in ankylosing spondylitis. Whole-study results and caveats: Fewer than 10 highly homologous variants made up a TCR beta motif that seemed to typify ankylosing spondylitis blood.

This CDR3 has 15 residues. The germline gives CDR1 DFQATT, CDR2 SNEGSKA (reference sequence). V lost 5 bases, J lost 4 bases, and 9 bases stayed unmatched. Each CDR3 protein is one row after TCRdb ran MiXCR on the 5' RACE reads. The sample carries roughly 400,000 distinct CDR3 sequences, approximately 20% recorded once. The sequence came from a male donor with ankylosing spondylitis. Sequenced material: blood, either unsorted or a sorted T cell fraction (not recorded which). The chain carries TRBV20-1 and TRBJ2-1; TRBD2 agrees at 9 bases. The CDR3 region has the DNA TGCAGTGCTCCCATTAGTCTAGCGGGATACAATGAGCAGTTCTTC. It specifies CSAPISLAGYNEQFF.